This T cell receptor (beta chain) was captured in a study of shared clonotypes between healthy human individuals. At the deep level, the assay was run. Template for every sorted-subset replicate PCR totaled around 200 ng DNA, roughly 30,000 T cell genomes. This table comes from immunoSEQ multiplex PCR, and its TCRdb copy is limited to in-frame clones, with some not included. The sample has approximately 350,000 clones; 96% are singletons. Among the donors, all were Caucasian adults who lived in Nashville, Tennessee. The V gene lost 2 bases and the J gene lost 3 bases, with 8 bases spanning the gap. Germline V gene data show CDR1 as MDHEN and CDR2 as SYDVKM. The CDR3 length is 13 residues.

The gene calls are TRBV28 and TRBJ2-7; weak D call: TRBD2 (5 bases). The specimen was memory CD8+ T cells sorted from blood. Subset denoted: CD45RO+ cells pooled with CCR7-negative TemRA cells. The clonotype originates from a young man in good health. The CDR3 loop is CASSLGRDYEQYF. CDR3 nucleotides: TGTGCCAGCAGTTTAGGCCGGGACTACGAGCAGTACTTC.